The following is a T cell receptor (beta chain) sequence with its context. As handled by the study authors: Reference gene primer amplification yielded estimated nucleated cell counts. The method was immunoSEQ multiplex PCR; TCRdb's version includes in-frame clones alone and lacks a portion of them. V, J and clone size derive from that table, while D and trimming were established from the DNA sequence. The table shows some 41,000 clones, with 83% occurring only once. Trimming removed 0 bases from V and 3 bases from J, with 10 bases in between. Germline V lookup: CDR1 SGHRS, CDR2 YFSETQ. CDR3 length equals 14 residues. This record belongs to a study of blood T cell repertoires in COVID-19. Study-level information: COVID-19 samples from acute and convalescent phases originated in the United States, Italy and Spain. Sample material is recorded as cDNA or gDNA derived from T cells, B-cell-depleted T cells, or PBMCs.

The source of this sequence is a man aged 80 or over in a cohort sampled during active COVID-19. V is TRBV5-1 and J is TRBJ2-7; the D is unclear. Sequenced sample: peripheral blood. This chain's CDR3 is CASSLEPGSYEQYF. CDR3 nucleotides: TGCGCCAGCAGCTTGGAGCCAGGCAGCTACGAGCAGTACTTC.